These T cell receptor beta chains were read from a single sample in a study of post-analysis software for immune sequencing data. TCRdb independently ran MiXCR on the PCR reads; one entry per CDR3 protein. The profile shows more than 450,000 distinct CDR3 sequences, about 40% of them singletons. The sample taken for sequencing was blood. The receptors were gathered from a girl under 18 with multiple sclerosis. Both conserved end residues are part of each CDR3. Clone size is not always given. Where it is, it says once, few, many or a class for expanded clones.

abundance,v_gene,j_gene,CDR3aa
-,TRBV7-9,TRBJ2-7,CASSLVFAIGGLSYEQYF
-,TRBV6-1,TRBJ1-1,CASIRGGLNTEAFF
-,TRBV6-5,TRBJ2-7,CASSYGQGIFLEQYF
few,TRBV29-1,TRBJ2-7,CSVGAGAYEQYF
few,TRBV6-1,TRBJ1-5,CASRYRVFRNQPQHF
-,TRBV12-3/TRBV12-4,TRBJ2-7,CASSFRLAGASYEQYF
-,TRBV28,TRBJ1-1,CASSLPAGDTEAFF
few,TRBV5-1,TRBJ2-3,CASTETSGADTQYF
-,TRBV4-1,TRBJ1-1,CASSSGPTNTEAFF
-,TRBV29-1,TRBJ2-1,CSVSFRGGYDEQFF
-,TRBV5-1,TRBJ1-2,CASSSQRTALGYTF
-,TRBV10-3,TRBJ2-7,CAISPTMDLRSRRVYEQYF
-,TRBV7-9,TRBJ2-1,CASSLGSGESYLSYNEQFF
-,TRBV6-5,TRBJ1-2,CASSYLGVTGYGYTF
-,TRBV24-1,TRBJ2-3,CATSDPGLADTQYF